The 22 T cell receptor beta chains below all came from one sample that was sequenced in a study of blood T cell repertoires in COVID-19. The method was immunoSEQ multiplex PCR; TCRdb's version includes in-frame clones alone and lacks a portion of them. The sample shows 300,000 to 350,000 clones, around 89% of them seen only once. Sample: peripheral blood. All receptors come from a woman aged 40 to 55 with COVID-19, enrolled during active disease.

This clone has more than one count but fewer than ten. The J gene is TRBJ1-5, the V gene TRBV7-8, with D tentatively TRBD1 (6 bases). This CDR3 has 19 residues. Germline V gene sequence: CDR1 SGHVS, CDR2 FQNEAQ. V was clipped by 1 base and J by 0 bases, with 19 bases between them. The CDR3 sequence: CASSLDPQTGSSSNQPQHF. For the CDR3, the DNA is TGTGCCAGCAGCTTAGACCCCCAGACAGGCTCTTCTAGCAATCAGCCCCAGCATTTT. The entire variable domain, with the rest obtained from reference TRBV7-8 and TRBJ1-5, is as follows: GAGVSQSPRYKVAKRGQDVALRCDPISGHVSLFWYQQALGQGPEFLTYFQNEAQLDKSGLPSDRFFAERPEGSVSTLKIQRTQQEDSAVYLCASSLDPQTGSSSNQPQHFGDGTRLSIL.

The genes are TRBV5-1 and TRBJ1-1; perhaps TRBD1 as D (6 bases). CDR1 and CDR2 from the germline V gene are SGHRS and YFSETQ. V lost 6 bases and J lost 0, with 21 bases in between. The CDR3 is made up of 17 amino acids. The CDR3 loop reads CASKPGVIPSMNTEAFF. Here the CDR3 DNA reads TGCGCCAGCAAGCCAGGGGTAATTCCATCCATGAACACTGAAGCTTTCTTT.

CDR3 region: CASSQSITANEKLFF. The DNA for the CDR3 is TGTGCCAGCAGCCAAAGTATCACGGCTAATGAAAAACTGTTTTTT. The rearrangement uses TRBV28 and TRBJ1-4; D is uncertain. The CDR3 sequence is 15 residues long. CDR1 and CDR2 from the germline V gene are MDHEN and SYDVKM. V was cut by 6 bases and J by 3 bases, with 14 bases left in between.

The chain carries TRBV19 and TRBJ1-5; D not certain. V was clipped by 7 bases and J by 5 bases, with 18 bases between them. The CDR3 is 15 amino acids. Germline V lookup: CDR1 LNHDA, CDR2 SQIVND (reference sequence). Here the CDR3 DNA reads TGTGCCAGTACCCCCCTGAGCGGCAGAGATCAGCCCCAGCATTTT. Amino acids: CASTPLSGRDQPQHF.

The J gene is TRBJ2-7, the V gene TRBV9, with D hard to call. V shed 0 bases and J shed 3 bases, with 19 bases lying between them. This CDR3 is 17 amino acids long. From germline, CDR1 is SGDLS and CDR2 YYNGEE. For the CDR3, the DNA is TGTGCCAGCAGCGTAGATTCGGTGGGCGATCTACTCTACGAGCAGTACTTC. Its protein product is CASSVDSVGDLLYEQYF.

This clone was detected only once. The chain combines TRBV15 with TRBJ1-4; the match to TRBD1 covers 11 bases. CDR3 length equals 15 residues. J lost 7 bases, V lost 3 bases, and 4 bases had no gene match. Germline values: CDR1 LNHNV, CDR2 YYDKDF (reference sequence). The DNA for the CDR3 is TGTGCCACCAGCAGGGACAGGGGGCGACGTGAAAAACTGTTTTTT. It yields the protein CATSRDRGRREKLFF.

This chain links TRBV14 with TRBJ2-3; the match to TRBD2 covers 8 bases. V lost 4 bases to trimming and J lost 0 bases; unmatched junction nucleotides: 6. CDR1 and CDR2 (germline): SGHDN, FVKESK. This CDR3 is 16 amino acids long. CDR3 loop: CASSLIAGSSTDTQYF. CDR3 coding DNA: TGTGCCAGCAGCCTTATAGCGGGATCGAGCACAGATACGCAGTATTTT. Using reference TRBV14 and TRBJ2-3 for the parts outside the CDR3, the full variable domain is EAGVTQFPSHSVIEKGQTVTLRCDPISGHDNLYWYRRVMGKEIKFLLHFVKESKQDESGMPNNRFLAERTGGTYSTLKVQPAELEDSGVYFCASSLIAGSSTDTQYFGPGTRLTVL.

This chain uses TRBV19 with TRBJ2-1, with 12 positions matching TRBD2. The germline V gene has CDR1 LNHDA and CDR2 SQIVND (reference sequence). The CDR3 runs to 18 residues. Germline trimming cut 8 bases from V and 0 bases from J; bases unmatched to any gene: 11. CDR3 in DNA: TGTGCCAGTGGATCTAGCGGGGGGGCTCCTAGCTCCTACAATGAGCAGTTCTTC. Protein: CASGSSGGAPSSYNEQFF.

This clone has just a few counts. This rearrangement joins TRBV10-3 to TRBJ1-3, with 10 bases identical to TRBD1. V trimming: 5 bases; J trimming: 2 bases; junction bases outside the gene matches: 3. This CDR3 comprises 15 residues. The V gene's germline CDR1 is ENHRY and CDR2 SYGVKD. The CDR3 is CAISSGTGAGNTIYF. The CDR3 DNA sequence: TGTGCCATCAGTTCCGGGACAGGGGCTGGAAACACCATATATTTT.

This chain uses TRBV10-1 with TRBJ1-1, with 8 positions matching TRBD1. The CDR3 covers 15 residues. The junction had 11 bases not matched to a gene; V was cut back by 7 bases and J by 4 bases. Germline V gene data show CDR1 as WNHNN and CDR2 as SYGVQD (reference sequence). The DNA of the CDR3 is TGCGCCAGCAAAGAACAGGGGGAGCTAGGCACTGAAGCTTTCTTT. It encodes CASKEQGELGTEAFF.

The chain combines TRBV7-2 with TRBJ1-2, with 7 nucleotides matching TRBD1. This CDR3 contains 13 residues. The junction had 6 bases not matched to a gene; V was cut back by 4 bases and J by 7 bases. CDR1 and CDR2 from the germline V gene are SGHTA and FQGNSA. The CDR3 reads CASSSDRSLGYTF. As DNA, the CDR3 is TGTGCCAGCAGCTCGGACAGGAGCCTTGGCTACACCTTC.

This clone was counted only a few times. The chain recombines TRBV30 with TRBJ1-6; D is unresolved. Trimming shortened V by 1 base and J by 10 bases, and 11 bases separated the two germline ends. Germline CDR1 and CDR2: GTSNPN and SVGIG (reference sequence). This CDR3 is built from 13 residues. CDR3 amino acids: CAWSGQPRSPLHF. The CDR3 DNA reads TGTGCCTGGAGTGGGCAGCCCAGGTCACCCCTCCACTTT.

The chain uses TRBV19 and TRBJ2-7; TRBD2 aligns across 11 bases. Germline CDR1 LNHDA, CDR2 SQIVND (reference sequence). The length of the CDR3 is 14 residues. The ends lost 5 bases at V and 4 bases at J; junction bases unmatched: 4. CDR3 DNA: TGTGCCAGTAGTCTAGCGGGAGGTCTTTACGAGCAGTACTTC. Translating it yields CASSLAGGLYEQYF. Full variable domain (rest looked up from reference TRBV19 and TRBJ2-7): DGGITQSPKYLFRKEGQNVTLSCEQNLNHDAMYWYRQDPGQGLRLIYYSQIVNDFQKGDIAEGYSVSREKKESFPLTVTSAQKNPTAFYLCASSLAGGLYEQYFGPGTRLTVT.

The V call is TRBV19, the J call TRBJ2-2, with 7 nucleotides matching TRBD1. Germline V gene lookup returns CDR1 LNHDA and CDR2 SQIVND (reference sequence). J lost 5 bases, V lost 9 bases, and 9 bases had no gene match. The CDR3 has 14 amino acids. In nucleotides, the CDR3 is TGTGCCAGCCGACAGGGAGATAGGACCGGGGAGCTGTTTTTT. It is translated as CASRQGDRTGELFF. The full variable domain, with the rest looked up from reference TRBV19 and TRBJ2-2, is DGGITQSPKYLFRKEGQNVTLSCEQNLNHDAMYWYRQDPGQGLRLIYYSQIVNDFQKGDIAEGYSVSREKKESFPLTVTSAQKNPTAFYLCASRQGDRTGELFFGEGSRLTVL.

The chain couples TRBV7-9 to TRBJ1-1, with 7 bases aligning to TRBD1. V shed 7 bases, J shed 4 bases, and the junction held 9 bases outside the gene matches. In germline, CDR1 is SEHNR, CDR2 FQNEAQ (reference sequence). This CDR3 is built from 14 residues. The CDR3 here is CASILTGATTEAFF. CDR3 DNA sequence: TGTGCCAGCATCCTCACAGGGGCCACCACTGAAGCTTTCTTT.

V gene TRBV28 combines with J gene TRBJ1-5; 7 bases are a match to TRBD1. The CDR3 runs to 15 residues. Germline CDR1 and CDR2: MDHEN and SYDVKM. The junction had 10 bases not matched to a gene; V was cut back by 6 bases and J by 5 bases. The CDR3 DNA is TGTGCCAGCAGCGAGAGACAGGGATGGGATCAGCCCCAGCATTTT. Amino acid sequence: CASSERQGWDQPQHF. The complete variable domain, with remaining parts taken from reference TRBV28 and TRBJ1-5, reads DVKVTQSSRYLVKRTGEKVFLECVQDMDHENMFWYRQDPGLGLRLIYFSYDVKMKEKGDIPEGYSVSREKKERFSLILESASTNQTSMYLCASSERQGWDQPQHFGDGTRLSIL.

This chain links TRBV4-3 with TRBJ2-7, with D tentatively TRBD2 (7 bases). Trimming stripped 0 bases from V and 2 bases from J, with 11 bases between. The CDR3 consists of 15 residues. Germline-derived CDR1 and CDR2 are LGHNA and YSLEER. The CDR3 protein is CASSQDGGGAYEQYF. CDR3 DNA: TGCGCCAGCAGCCAAGATGGAGGGGGGGCCTACGAGCAGTACTTC.

This rearrangement joins TRBV5-5 to TRBJ2-2; D is perhaps TRBD2 (6 bases). There are 16 residues in the CDR3. Trimming removed 3 bases at V and 0 bases at J, with 12 bases between. Germline lookup yields CDR1 SGHKS and CDR2 YYEKEE (reference sequence). The DNA of the CDR3 is TGTGCCAGCAGCTCGGGGGTACGCTCGAACACCGGGGAGCTGTTTTTT. Encoded protein: CASSSGVRSNTGELFF.

This rearrangement joins TRBV7-2 to TRBJ2-7, with D possibly being TRBD1 (5 bases). Germline loops: CDR1 SGHTA, CDR2 FQGNSA. The CDR3 is 15 amino acids. V gave up 7 bases and J gave up 0 bases, with 16 bases separating them. The CDR3, as DNA: TGTGCCAGCACCTACGTGACAGCCAGCTCCTACGAGCAGTACTTC. Translated, it gives CASTYVTASSYEQYF. The full variable domain, with the rest looked up from reference TRBV7-2 and TRBJ2-7, is GAGVSQSPSNKVTEKGKDVELRCDPISGHTALYWYRQSLGQGLEFLIYFQGNSAPDKSGLPSDRFSAERTGGSVSTLTIQRTQQEDSAVYLCASTYVTASSYEQYFGPGTRLTVT.

This chain connects TRBV19 to TRBJ2-2; 7 nucleotides match TRBD2. CDR1 is LNHDA, CDR2 SQIVND, per germline (reference sequence). J lost 4 bases, V lost 5 bases, and 4 bases had no gene match. The CDR3 extends over 14 amino acids. DNA of the CDR3: TGTGCCAGTAGTCGGGGGGTGGGCACCGGGGAGCTGTTTTTT. It is translated as CASSRGVGTGELFF. Supplemented by reference TRBV19 and TRBJ2-2, the full variable domain reads DGGITQSPKYLFRKEGQNVTLSCEQNLNHDAMYWYRQDPGQGLRLIYYSQIVNDFQKGDIAEGYSVSREKKESFPLTVTSAQKNPTAFYLCASSRGVGTGELFFGEGSRLTVL.

This clone was picked up one time. V gene TRBV19 combines with J gene TRBJ2-1; tentatively, D is TRBD2 (5 bases). Germline values: CDR1 LNHDA, CDR2 SQIVND (reference sequence). This CDR3 has 17 amino acids. V was cut by 5 bases and J by 2 bases, with 19 bases left in between. Written as DNA, the CDR3 is TGTGCCAGTAGTCCCCCGAGGGTTGGTAAGCCCTACAATGAGCAGTTCTTC. Its protein product is CASSPPRVGKPYNEQFF.

The rearrangement links TRBV5-5 to TRBJ1-1; 8 bases agree with TRBD1. This CDR3 has 16 amino acids. Germline loops: CDR1 SGHKS, CDR2 YYEKEE (reference sequence). V dropped 2 bases and J dropped 1; count of bases not matched to a gene: 7. CDR3 region: CASSFGSGGANTEAFF. The DNA for the CDR3 is TGTGCCAGCAGCTTTGGTTCAGGGGGCGCGAACACTGAAGCTTTCTTT.